Shown below are 31 T cell receptor beta chains from a single sample sequenced in a study of OX40 agonist ivuxolimab in advanced cancers. To prepare the library, the immunoSEQ multiplex PCR assay was applied. This is the immuneACCESS table as TCRdb keeps it, with only in-frame sequences that have V and J called. A part of the clones is gone; compared with another copy, unresolved V genes explain less than half, and the rest is unexplained. Present in this sample are 20,000 or so clones, roughly 80% of which were seen just once. Roughly a quarter of the sample goes to the ten largest clones. Source: CD4+ or CD8+ T cells sorted from blood, taken in a trial of the OX40 agonist ivuxolimab. The source is an adult with an advanced solid tumor such as melanoma, head and neck, liver or kidney cancer.

The V gene is TRBV5-6, the J gene TRBJ1-2; D perhaps matches TRBD1 (5 bases). The CDR3 is 11 amino acids. The germline V gene encodes CDR1 SGHDT and CDR2 YYEEEE. Trimming stripped 5 bases from V and 6 bases from J, with 8 bases between. The CDR3 DNA sequence: TGTGCCAGCAGTTGGGGGGATGGCTACACCTTC. Translated, it gives CASSWGDGYTF.

The chain uses TRBV4-1 and TRBJ1-4; 8 nucleotides agree with TRBD1. The ends lost 1 base at V and 8 bases at J; junction bases unmatched: 6. Germline assignment: CDR1 MGHRA and CDR2 YSYEKL. This CDR3 has 15 amino acids. The CDR3 sequence: CASSQADRVGEKLFF. In DNA form, the CDR3 reads TGCGCCAGCAGCCAAGCGGACAGGGTTGGAGAAAAACTGTTTTTT.

J is TRBJ2-1 and V is TRBV9; no reliable D call. Per the germline V gene, CDR1 is SGDLS and CDR2 is YYNGEE. Deletions cut 3 bases from V and 4 bases from J, with 8 bases between. This CDR3 is built from 13 residues. CDR3 DNA: TGTGCCAGCAGCGACGCCAGGTACAATGAGCAGTTCTTC. It yields the protein CASSDARYNEQFF.

V gene TRBV10-3 combines with J gene TRBJ2-7; TRBD1 matches at 8 bases. CDR3 length: 11 residues. Germline CDR1 ENHRY, CDR2 SYGVKD. The trim removed 11 bases at V and 6 bases at J, leaving 6 bases unmatched. The CDR3 DNA follows: TGTGCCTCACGGACAGGGACCGAGCAGTACTTC. Encoded protein: CASRTGTEQYF.

The chain has TRBV4-3 and TRBJ1-1, with a weak D call TRBD1 (5 bases). This CDR3 has 15 amino acids. Germline loops: CDR1 LGHNA, CDR2 YSLEER. Trimming left V 1 base short and J 5 bases short, with 14 bases between. CDR3 protein: CASSQGGGGKTEAFF. The DNA for the CDR3 is TGCGCCAGCAGCCAAGGGGGGGGAGGAAAAACTGAAGCTTTCTTT.

This clone was picked up a small number of times. V and J are TRBV27 and TRBJ2-7; D uncertain. This CDR3 is 13 amino acids long. Germline values: CDR1 MNHEY, CDR2 SMNVEV (reference sequence). V dropped 8 bases and J dropped 0 bases, with 11 bases sitting between them. CDR3 residues: CASADQDSYEQYF. Written as DNA, the CDR3 is TGTGCCAGCGCTGATCAAGACTCCTACGAGCAGTACTTC.

The V call is TRBV28, the J call TRBJ2-1; 15 nucleotides align to TRBD2. CDR3 length equals 17 residues. The ends lost 3 bases at V and 10 bases at J; junction bases unmatched: 10. Germline values: CDR1 MDHEN, CDR2 SYDVKM. CDR3 nucleotide sequence: TGTGCCAGCAGTTTCACAGCGGGACTAGCGGGAGGCAGGGAGCAGTTCTTC. Protein: CASSFTAGLAGGREQFF.

The chain links TRBV5-6 to TRBJ2-7, with 7 positions matching TRBD1. Germline assignment: CDR1 SGHDT and CDR2 YYEEEE. CDR3 length: 12 amino acids. The ends lost 4 bases at V and 7 bases at J; junction bases unmatched: 5. CDR3 region: CASSLGQIEQYF. The CDR3 bases are TGTGCCAGCAGCCTGGGACAGATAGAGCAGTACTTC.

This sequence joins TRBV28 and TRBJ2-3, with 8 bases aligning to TRBD2. V lost 5 bases and J lost 0; bases outside the gene matches: 10. The CDR3 length is 17 residues. The germline gives CDR1 MDHEN, CDR2 SYDVKM. The CDR3 region has the DNA TGTGCCAGCAGTGACCGGGCTAGCGGGTATAGCACAGATACGCAGTATTTT. The encoded protein is CASSDRASGYSTDTQYF.

This clone turned up a few times. As DNA, the CDR3 is TGCGCCAGCAGCCTGACAGTTCCCAGCTCCTATAATTCACCCCTCCACTTT. Amino acid sequence: CASSLTVPSSYNSPLHF. This sequence joins TRBV5-1 and TRBJ1-6; TRBD1 might be the D (5 bases). Trimming pared 4 bases from V and 0 bases from J, leaving 14 bases between. Per the germline V gene, CDR1 is SGHRS and CDR2 is YFSETQ. The CDR3 covers 17 residues.

The V and J genes are TRBV27 and TRBJ2-1, with 11 nucleotides matching TRBD2. Germline V lookup: CDR1 MNHEY, CDR2 SMNVEV (reference sequence). The CDR3 consists of 15 residues. V lost 7 bases to trimming and J lost 7 bases; unmatched junction nucleotides: 9. CDR3 amino acids: CASTKAGLAGNEQFF. The CDR3 DNA reads TGTGCCAGCACCAAAGCTGGACTAGCGGGTAATGAGCAGTTCTTC.

The CDR3 DNA follows: TGTGCCAGCAGCACCCGGGACAGAGGGTCAGGCTCCTATAATTCACCCCTCCACTTT. Its translation is CASSTRDRGSGSYNSPLHF. The genes are TRBV9 and TRBJ1-6; 7 nucleotides match TRBD1. Per germline, CDR1 SGDLS and CDR2 YYNGEE. The ends lost 4 bases at V and 0 bases at J; junction bases unmatched: 13. The CDR3 consists of 19 residues.

The chain employs TRBV5-1 and TRBJ1-5; the D is unclear. This CDR3 is built from 13 residues. V was clipped by 0 bases and J by 4 bases, with 5 bases between them. CDR1 and CDR2 (germline): SGHRS, YFSETQ. In DNA, the CDR3 is TGCGCCAGCAGCTTGGGGGAAAATCAGCCCCAGCATTTT. Translation gives CASSLGENQPQHF.

The chain links TRBV19 to TRBJ1-5; D call uncertain. The CDR3 covers 14 residues. Germline V gene data show CDR1 as LNHDA and CDR2 as SQIVND (reference sequence). The V end lost 5 bases, the J end lost 4 bases, and 12 bases lay between the germline ends. In DNA, the CDR3 is TGTGCCAGTAGTCCCTCCTCCTTTAATCAGCCCCAGCATTTT. It encodes CASSPSSFNQPQHF.

This clone is medium-sized within its sample. This chain connects TRBV28 to TRBJ1-1; D is possibly TRBD1 (5 bases). Germline V gene lookup returns CDR1 MDHEN and CDR2 SYDVKM. Trimming left V 4 bases short and J 1 base short, with 13 bases between. The CDR3 is 15 amino acids. The CDR3, as DNA: TGTGCCAGCAGTTCCACCTGGGACGGGAACACTGAAGCTTTCTTT. This gives the protein CASSSTWDGNTEAFF.

The chain joins TRBV7-8 to TRBJ2-7; no definite D call. The length of the CDR3 is 14 residues. V lost 3 bases to trimming and J lost 0 bases, with 9 bases between them. Germline CDR1 is SGHVS and CDR2 is FQNEAQ. The CDR3 region is CASSLLGSSYEQYF. CDR3 nucleotide sequence: TGTGCCAGCAGCTTGTTGGGATCCTCCTACGAGCAGTACTTC. Filled out from reference TRBV7-8 and TRBJ2-7, the complete variable domain reads GAGVSQSPRYKVAKRGQDVALRCDPISGHVSLFWYQQALGQGPEFLTYFQNEAQLDKSGLPSDRFFAERPEGSVSTLKIQRTQQEDSAVYLCASSLLGSSYEQYFGPGTRLTVT.

In its sample, this clone was seen once. This rearrangement joins TRBV27 to TRBJ2-5, with TRBD2 as a possible D gene (6 bases). The germline V gene encodes CDR1 MNHEY and CDR2 SMNVEV (reference sequence). Trimming cost V 2 bases and J 3 bases, with 10 bases left between them. The CDR3 has 14 residues. The CDR3 protein is CASSLLGGEETQYF. CDR3 coding DNA: TGTGCCAGCAGTTTACTCGGGGGAGAAGAGACCCAGTACTTC.

CDR3 coding DNA: TGTGCCAGCATTCGGACAGGGGCGAACACTGAAGCTTTCTTT. Translated, it gives CASIRTGANTEAFF. The rearrangement uses TRBV9 and TRBJ1-1; 9 bases fit TRBD1. Germline lookup yields CDR1 SGDLS and CDR2 YYNGEE. The CDR3 sequence is 14 residues long. V shed 6 bases and J 1 base; nucleotides not matched to a gene: 4.

The V gene is TRBV7-9, the J gene TRBJ2-3; a weak D match, TRBD2 (6 bases). Deletions cut 4 bases from V and 2 bases from J, with 10 bases between. There are 14 residues in the CDR3. Germline values: CDR1 SEHNR, CDR2 FQNEAQ (reference sequence). The CDR3 DNA reads as TGTGCCAGCAGCTCGGGAGAACACACAGATACGCAGTATTTT. Encoded protein: CASSSGEHTDTQYF.

The CDR3, as DNA: TGTGCCAGCAGCCCGGTGGTTATAGGCACAGATACGCAGTATTTT. Translation: CASSPVVIGTDTQYF. The genes are TRBV27 and TRBJ2-3; no definite D call. CDR3 length equals 15 residues. Germline CDR1 and CDR2: MNHEY and SMNVEV (reference sequence). With 6 bases removed from V and 1 base from J, the gap between germline ends came to 14 bases.

The V call is TRBV9, the J call TRBJ2-7; 8 bases fit TRBD2. The germline V gene encodes CDR1 SGDLS and CDR2 YYNGEE. The CDR3 runs to 14 residues. V lost 4 bases, J lost 3 bases, and 6 bases stayed unmatched. Written as DNA, the CDR3 is TGTGCCAGCAGCCGGGGGAGCGGGGGCTACGAGCAGTACTTC. Its translation: CASSRGSGGYEQYF.

The chain combines TRBV7-9 with TRBJ2-5; D uncertain. With 3 bases removed from V and 5 bases from J, the gap between germline ends came to 7 bases. Germline assignment: CDR1 SEHNR and CDR2 FQNEAQ (reference sequence). The CDR3 sequence is 12 residues long. In nucleotides, the CDR3 is TGTGCCAGCAGCTTTTCTATGGAGACCCAGTACTTC. Translation gives CASSFSMETQYF.

Only one count was recorded for this clone. The chain joins TRBV5-1 to TRBJ2-1; 7 bases fit TRBD2. Per germline, CDR1 SGHRS and CDR2 YFSETQ. The CDR3 loop spans 16 amino acids. V shed 0 bases, J shed 7 bases, and the junction held 10 bases outside the gene matches. The CDR3: CASSLGAGGGLNEQFF. The CDR3 nucleotides read TGCGCCAGCAGCTTGGGGGCGGGCGGGGGTCTTAATGAGCAGTTCTTC.

The chain has TRBV19 and TRBJ1-5; D is perhaps TRBD1 (6 bases). The germline V gene has CDR1 LNHDA and CDR2 SQIVND (reference sequence). CDR3 size: 15 residues. V was clipped by 1 base and J by 1 base, with 8 bases between them. CDR3 coding DNA: TGTGCCAGTAGTATAGTGGGGGCCAGCAATCAGCCCCAGCATTTT. This sequence encodes CASSIVGASNQPQHF.

The genes are TRBV6-5 and TRBJ2-7; D unresolved. Germline loops: CDR1 MNHEY, CDR2 SVGAGI. CDR3 length equals 14 residues. V was trimmed by 4 bases and J by 2 bases, leaving 12 bases between them. This chain's CDR3 is CASSLQHLPYEQYF. The CDR3 bases are TGTGCCAGCAGTTTACAGCATCTACCCTACGAGCAGTACTTC.

This rearrangement joins TRBV25-1 to TRBJ2-7; a possible D gene is TRBD1 (6 bases). The CDR3 is 13 amino acids. Trimming took off 6 bases at V and 3 bases at J, with 12 bases between the two ends. Germline V gene lookup returns CDR1 MGHDK and CDR2 SYGVNS. CDR3 DNA sequence: TGTGCCAGCAGGCCCGGGACAAACTACGAGCAGTACTTC. This sequence encodes CASRPGTNYEQYF.

DNA of the CDR3: TGTGCCAGCAGCCAAGACGCACTACTGGCGAGCACAGATACGCAGTATTTT. Amino acid sequence: CASSQDALLASTDTQYF. The J gene is TRBJ2-3, the V gene TRBV4-2; D remains unclear. CDR1 and CDR2 (germline): LGHNA, YNFKEQ. V lost 0 bases, J lost 0 bases, and 13 bases lay in between. CDR3 length: 17 residues.

This clone was recorded once. The junction and the germline gene differ at one end; a read error may be behind it. The J gene is TRBJ2-5, the V gene TRBV28; D is uncertain. Germline CDR1 and CDR2: MDHEN and SYDVKM. The CDR3 covers 12 residues. CDR3: CARSLGRETQHF. The CDR3 region has the DNA TGTGCCCGCAGTTTAGGCCGCGAGACCCAGCACTTC.

CDR3 DNA: TGCGCCAGCAGCTTACGACAGGGGAACACTGAAGCTTTCTTT. Amino acids: CASSLRQGNTEAFF. The V gene is TRBV5-1, the J gene TRBJ1-1, with 7 nucleotides matching TRBD1. In germline, CDR1 is SGHRS, CDR2 YFSETQ. V lost 2 bases and J lost 1; bases outside the gene matches: 2. The CDR3 length is 14 residues.

The V gene is TRBV19, the J gene TRBJ2-7; possibly TRBD1 for D (5 bases). Germline-derived CDR1 and CDR2 are LNHDA and SQIVND (reference sequence). The V end lost 3 bases, the J end lost 7 bases, and 19 bases lay between the germline ends. This CDR3 is built from 15 residues. DNA for the CDR3: TGTGCCAGTAGTATCGGACCGAGTTGGGGCAAGGAGCAGTACTTC. Amino acid sequence: CASSIGPSWGKEQYF.

V usage is TRBV28 and J usage is TRBJ2-4; 7 bases are a match to TRBD2. Germline V CDR1 and CDR2: MDHEN, SYDVKM. This CDR3 is built from 16 residues. The V segment lost 2 bases and the J segment 3 bases; nucleotides outside the gene matches: 7. The CDR3: CASSLGAGVGKNIQYF. The CDR3, as DNA: TGTGCCAGCAGTTTAGGCGCGGGGGTGGGCAAAAACATTCAGTACTTC.